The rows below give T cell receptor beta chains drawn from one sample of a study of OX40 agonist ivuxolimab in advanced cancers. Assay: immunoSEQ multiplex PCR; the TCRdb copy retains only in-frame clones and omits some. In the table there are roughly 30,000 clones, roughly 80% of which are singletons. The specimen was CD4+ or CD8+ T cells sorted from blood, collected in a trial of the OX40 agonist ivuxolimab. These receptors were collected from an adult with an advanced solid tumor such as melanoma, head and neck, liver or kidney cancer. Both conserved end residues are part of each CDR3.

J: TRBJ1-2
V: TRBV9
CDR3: CASSASWGNYGYTF

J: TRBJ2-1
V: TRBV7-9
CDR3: CASIAPGQGSYNEQFF

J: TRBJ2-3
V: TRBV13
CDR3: CAASRGISTDTQYF

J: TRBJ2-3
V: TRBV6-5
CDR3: CASSFLPTDTQYF

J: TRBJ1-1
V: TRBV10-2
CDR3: CASSGPGTGDFVRAEAFF

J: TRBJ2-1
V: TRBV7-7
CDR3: CASSASPRDEQFF

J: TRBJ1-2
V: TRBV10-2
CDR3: CASSEGVPYGYTF

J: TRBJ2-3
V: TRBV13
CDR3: CASSLVTSGSLTDTQYF

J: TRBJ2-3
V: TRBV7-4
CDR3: CASSLASGAGDTQYF

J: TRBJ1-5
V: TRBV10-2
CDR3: CASSDRQGFPRQPQHF

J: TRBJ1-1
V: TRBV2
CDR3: CASNNLSGTDNAFF

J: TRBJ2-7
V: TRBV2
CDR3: CASRGSYEQYF

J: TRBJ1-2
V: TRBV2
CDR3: CASSEGARNYGYTF

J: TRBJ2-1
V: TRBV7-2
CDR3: CASVPAGGEENEQFF

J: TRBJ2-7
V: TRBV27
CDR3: CVSSLGPGQPGYEQYF

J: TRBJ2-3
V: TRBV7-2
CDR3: CASSFTSGKSDTQYF

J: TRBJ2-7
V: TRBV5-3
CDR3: CARSSTRGREVTYEQYF

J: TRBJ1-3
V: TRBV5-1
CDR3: CASSSSTASGNTIYF

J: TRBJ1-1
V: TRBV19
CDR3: CASSSGGGNTEAFF

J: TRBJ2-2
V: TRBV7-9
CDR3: CASSLGVTGAVAGELFF

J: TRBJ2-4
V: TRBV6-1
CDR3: CASSEEGLTKNIQYF

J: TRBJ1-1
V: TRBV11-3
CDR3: CASSERGDPEAFF

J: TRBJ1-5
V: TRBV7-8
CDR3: CASSSTGFGNQPQHF

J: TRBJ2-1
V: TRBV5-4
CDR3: CASSSGTGEWNEQFF

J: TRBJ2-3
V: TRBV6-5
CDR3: CASSSGTEGDTQYF

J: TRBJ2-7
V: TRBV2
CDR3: CASSGDWVNYEQYF

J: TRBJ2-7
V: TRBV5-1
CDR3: CASGETGAYEQYF

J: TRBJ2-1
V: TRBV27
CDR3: CASRSGEIYNEQFF

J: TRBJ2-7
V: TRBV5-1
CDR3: CASSFSILGSGYEQYF

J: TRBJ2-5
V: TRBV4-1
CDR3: CASSPESASQETQYF

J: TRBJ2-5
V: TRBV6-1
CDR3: CASRKEGGPQETQYF

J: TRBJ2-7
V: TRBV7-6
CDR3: CASSLVLAGAGFSEQYF

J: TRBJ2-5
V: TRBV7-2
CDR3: CASSFGRVETQYF

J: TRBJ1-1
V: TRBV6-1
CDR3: CATTGGNTEAFF

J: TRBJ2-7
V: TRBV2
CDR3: CASRPPQASYEQYF

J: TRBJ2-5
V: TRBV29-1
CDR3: CSAPTGRETQYF

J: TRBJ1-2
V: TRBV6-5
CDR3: CASSYSMAGGDYGYTF

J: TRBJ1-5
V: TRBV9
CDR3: CASSVGTGGDQPQHF

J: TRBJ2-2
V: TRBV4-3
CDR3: CASSQDRGTGELFF

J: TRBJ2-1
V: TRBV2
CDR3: CASSPTGTSIHNEQFF

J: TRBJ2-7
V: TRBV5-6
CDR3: CASSDGGEQYF

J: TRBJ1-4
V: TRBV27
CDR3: CASRSFLASNEKLFF

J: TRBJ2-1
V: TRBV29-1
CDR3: CSEPGLGDNEQFF

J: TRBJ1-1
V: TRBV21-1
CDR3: CASSATVATRTEAFF